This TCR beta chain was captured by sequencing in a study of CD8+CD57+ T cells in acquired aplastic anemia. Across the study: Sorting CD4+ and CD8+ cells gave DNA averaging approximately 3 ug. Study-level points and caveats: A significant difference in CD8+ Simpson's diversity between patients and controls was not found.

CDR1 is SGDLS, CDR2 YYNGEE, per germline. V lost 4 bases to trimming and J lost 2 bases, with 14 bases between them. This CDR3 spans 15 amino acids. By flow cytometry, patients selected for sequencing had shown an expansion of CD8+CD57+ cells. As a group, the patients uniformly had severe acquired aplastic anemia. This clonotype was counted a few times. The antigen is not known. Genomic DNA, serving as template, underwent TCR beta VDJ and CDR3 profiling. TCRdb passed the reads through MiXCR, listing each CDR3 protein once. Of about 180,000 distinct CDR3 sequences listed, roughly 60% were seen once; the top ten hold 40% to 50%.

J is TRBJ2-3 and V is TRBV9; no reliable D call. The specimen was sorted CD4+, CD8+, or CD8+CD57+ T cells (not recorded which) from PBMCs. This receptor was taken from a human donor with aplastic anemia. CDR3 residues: CASSPRVVSTDTQYF. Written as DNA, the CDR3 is TGTGCCAGCAGCCCCCGGGTAGTCTCCACAGATACGCAGTATTTT.